This T cell receptor (beta chain) came from a study of control samples from healthy donors and cancer patients. Germline V gene data show CDR1 as LGHNA and CDR2 as YSLEER. The CDR3 is 14 amino acids. Trimming stripped 2 bases from V and 11 bases from J, with 18 bases between. Assay: immunoSEQ multiplex PCR; the TCRdb copy retains only in-frame clones and omits some. The specimen's table records fewer than 200,000 clones. This sequence was found in a woman between 25 and 40 years old in good health. The sequenced material came from blood. This chain links TRBV4-3 with TRBJ1-1; D perhaps matches TRBD1 (5 bases). CDR3 DNA: TGCGCCAGCAGCCAAAGTGGGGGTGGGGGTTTGGCTTTCTTT. It codes for CASSQSGGGGLAFF.